This T cell receptor (beta chain) was identified during a study of breast tumors, draining lymph nodes, adjacent tissues. Findings and caveats of the study: Compared with basal-like, luminal-like tumors shared significantly more repertoire with nontumor tissue. Data only fit, rather than demonstrated, lymph node origin of most tumor T cells. Tumor repertoires ranked between lymph nodes and nontumor tissue in diversity, with V and J gene preferences. The data were judged consistent with most tumor T cells coming from lymph node and expanding in tumor.

Remarks on this clonotype: Antigen unknown. As the CDR3 is not closed by the conserved phenylalanine or tryptophan, this likely results from a read error.

In TCRdb, the multiplex PCR reads were re-called with MiXCR into one record per CDR3 protein. The sample has 150,000 to 250,000 distinct CDR3 sequences; approximately 30% are singletons. The lymph nodes were axillary draining lymph nodes from breast cancer patients. Germline CDR1 reads SEHNR; CDR2 reads FQNEAQ (reference sequence). CDR3 length equals 16 residues. What was sequenced was axillary lymph node tissue. The source is a female donor with breast cancer. Some clones in this sample may be carry-over from other donors' samples. V usage is TRBV7-9 and J usage is TRBJ1-2; 9 bases match TRBD1. CDR3 in amino acids: CARRPKDRGADYGYTL. CDR3 coding DNA: TGTGCCCGCAGGCCTAAGGACAGGGGCGCTGACTATGGCTACACCCTC.